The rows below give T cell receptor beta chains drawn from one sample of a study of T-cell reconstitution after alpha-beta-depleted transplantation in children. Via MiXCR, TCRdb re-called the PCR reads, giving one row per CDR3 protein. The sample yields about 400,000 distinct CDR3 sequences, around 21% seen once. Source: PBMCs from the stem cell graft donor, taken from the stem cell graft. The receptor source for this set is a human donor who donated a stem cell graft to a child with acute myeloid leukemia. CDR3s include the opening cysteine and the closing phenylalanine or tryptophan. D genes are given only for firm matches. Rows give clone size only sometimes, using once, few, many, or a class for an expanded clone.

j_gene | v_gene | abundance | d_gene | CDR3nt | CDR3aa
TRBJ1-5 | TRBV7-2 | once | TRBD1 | TGTGCCAGCAGCTTAGGAGCCCCCGGGACAGTACAGCCCCAGCATTTT | CASSLGAPGTVQPQHF
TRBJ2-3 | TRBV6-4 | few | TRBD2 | TGTGCCAGCAGTGACTCGAGCCTAGCGGGAGGTGAAGATACGCAGTATTTT | CASSDSSLAGGEDTQYF
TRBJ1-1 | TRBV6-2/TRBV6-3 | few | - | TGTGCCAGCAGGCCCGGGACCCGAGGATACACTGAAGCTTTCTTT | CASRPGTRGYTEAFF
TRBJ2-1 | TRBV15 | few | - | TGTGCCACCCAAACGGACTACAACAATGAGCAGTTCTTC | CATQTDYNNEQFF
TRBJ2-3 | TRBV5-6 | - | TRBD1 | TGTGCCAGCAGCGCACCCGGACAGGGGGGAATAAGCACAGATACGCAGTATTTT | CASSAPGQGGISTDTQYF
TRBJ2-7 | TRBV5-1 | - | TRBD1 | TGCGCCAGCAGCTTAAGTGGCAGGGGGATCCACGAGCAGTACTTC | CASSLSGRGIHEQYF
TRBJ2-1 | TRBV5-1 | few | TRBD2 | TGCGCCAGCAGAGTAGCGGGAGAAAACAATGAGCAGTTCTTC | CASRVAGENNEQFF
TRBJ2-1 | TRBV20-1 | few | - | TGCAGTGCTCGCAAGGGCCGGCGGTACAATGAGCAGTTCTTC | CSARKGRRYNEQFF
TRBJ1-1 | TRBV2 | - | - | TGTGCCAGCAGTCCTCAGGGCTGGACTGAAGCTTTCTTT | CASSPQGWTEAFF
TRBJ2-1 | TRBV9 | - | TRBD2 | TGTGCCAGCAGCGTAGGGGGGACTAGCGAGGGGGCAAACAATGAGCAGTTCTTC | CASSVGGTSEGANNEQFF
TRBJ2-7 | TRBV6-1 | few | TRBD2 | TGTGCCAGCAGTGAACTAGCGGGAGACTATTACGAGCAGTACTTC | CASSELAGDYYEQYF
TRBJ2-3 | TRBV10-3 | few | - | TGTGCCATCAGTGAGTCGGAGGAGGGCCCAGATACGCAGTATTTT | CAISESEEGPDTQYF
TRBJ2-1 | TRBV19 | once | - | TGTGCCAGTAGTATAAGTAGGCCCTTCCCCAACAATGAGCAGTTCTTC | CASSISRPFPNNEQFF
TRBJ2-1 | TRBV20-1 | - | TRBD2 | TGCAGTGCGCTCCTCAGACCGGGACTAGCGGGAGGGGAGCAGTTCTTC | CSALLRPGLAGGEQFF
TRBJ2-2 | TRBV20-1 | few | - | TGCAGTGCTAACCCGGGCATTGGGACCGGGGAGCTGTTTTTT | CSANPGIGTGELFF
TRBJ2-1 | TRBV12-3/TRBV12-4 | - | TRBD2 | TGTGCCAGCAGTGGGACGGGAGGGCTCTACAATGAGCAGTTCTTC | CASSGTGGLYNEQFF
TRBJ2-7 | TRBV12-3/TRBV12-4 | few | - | TGTGCCAGCAGTTTCGTTCTGCCTGGCGAGCAGTACTTC | CASSFVLPGEQYF